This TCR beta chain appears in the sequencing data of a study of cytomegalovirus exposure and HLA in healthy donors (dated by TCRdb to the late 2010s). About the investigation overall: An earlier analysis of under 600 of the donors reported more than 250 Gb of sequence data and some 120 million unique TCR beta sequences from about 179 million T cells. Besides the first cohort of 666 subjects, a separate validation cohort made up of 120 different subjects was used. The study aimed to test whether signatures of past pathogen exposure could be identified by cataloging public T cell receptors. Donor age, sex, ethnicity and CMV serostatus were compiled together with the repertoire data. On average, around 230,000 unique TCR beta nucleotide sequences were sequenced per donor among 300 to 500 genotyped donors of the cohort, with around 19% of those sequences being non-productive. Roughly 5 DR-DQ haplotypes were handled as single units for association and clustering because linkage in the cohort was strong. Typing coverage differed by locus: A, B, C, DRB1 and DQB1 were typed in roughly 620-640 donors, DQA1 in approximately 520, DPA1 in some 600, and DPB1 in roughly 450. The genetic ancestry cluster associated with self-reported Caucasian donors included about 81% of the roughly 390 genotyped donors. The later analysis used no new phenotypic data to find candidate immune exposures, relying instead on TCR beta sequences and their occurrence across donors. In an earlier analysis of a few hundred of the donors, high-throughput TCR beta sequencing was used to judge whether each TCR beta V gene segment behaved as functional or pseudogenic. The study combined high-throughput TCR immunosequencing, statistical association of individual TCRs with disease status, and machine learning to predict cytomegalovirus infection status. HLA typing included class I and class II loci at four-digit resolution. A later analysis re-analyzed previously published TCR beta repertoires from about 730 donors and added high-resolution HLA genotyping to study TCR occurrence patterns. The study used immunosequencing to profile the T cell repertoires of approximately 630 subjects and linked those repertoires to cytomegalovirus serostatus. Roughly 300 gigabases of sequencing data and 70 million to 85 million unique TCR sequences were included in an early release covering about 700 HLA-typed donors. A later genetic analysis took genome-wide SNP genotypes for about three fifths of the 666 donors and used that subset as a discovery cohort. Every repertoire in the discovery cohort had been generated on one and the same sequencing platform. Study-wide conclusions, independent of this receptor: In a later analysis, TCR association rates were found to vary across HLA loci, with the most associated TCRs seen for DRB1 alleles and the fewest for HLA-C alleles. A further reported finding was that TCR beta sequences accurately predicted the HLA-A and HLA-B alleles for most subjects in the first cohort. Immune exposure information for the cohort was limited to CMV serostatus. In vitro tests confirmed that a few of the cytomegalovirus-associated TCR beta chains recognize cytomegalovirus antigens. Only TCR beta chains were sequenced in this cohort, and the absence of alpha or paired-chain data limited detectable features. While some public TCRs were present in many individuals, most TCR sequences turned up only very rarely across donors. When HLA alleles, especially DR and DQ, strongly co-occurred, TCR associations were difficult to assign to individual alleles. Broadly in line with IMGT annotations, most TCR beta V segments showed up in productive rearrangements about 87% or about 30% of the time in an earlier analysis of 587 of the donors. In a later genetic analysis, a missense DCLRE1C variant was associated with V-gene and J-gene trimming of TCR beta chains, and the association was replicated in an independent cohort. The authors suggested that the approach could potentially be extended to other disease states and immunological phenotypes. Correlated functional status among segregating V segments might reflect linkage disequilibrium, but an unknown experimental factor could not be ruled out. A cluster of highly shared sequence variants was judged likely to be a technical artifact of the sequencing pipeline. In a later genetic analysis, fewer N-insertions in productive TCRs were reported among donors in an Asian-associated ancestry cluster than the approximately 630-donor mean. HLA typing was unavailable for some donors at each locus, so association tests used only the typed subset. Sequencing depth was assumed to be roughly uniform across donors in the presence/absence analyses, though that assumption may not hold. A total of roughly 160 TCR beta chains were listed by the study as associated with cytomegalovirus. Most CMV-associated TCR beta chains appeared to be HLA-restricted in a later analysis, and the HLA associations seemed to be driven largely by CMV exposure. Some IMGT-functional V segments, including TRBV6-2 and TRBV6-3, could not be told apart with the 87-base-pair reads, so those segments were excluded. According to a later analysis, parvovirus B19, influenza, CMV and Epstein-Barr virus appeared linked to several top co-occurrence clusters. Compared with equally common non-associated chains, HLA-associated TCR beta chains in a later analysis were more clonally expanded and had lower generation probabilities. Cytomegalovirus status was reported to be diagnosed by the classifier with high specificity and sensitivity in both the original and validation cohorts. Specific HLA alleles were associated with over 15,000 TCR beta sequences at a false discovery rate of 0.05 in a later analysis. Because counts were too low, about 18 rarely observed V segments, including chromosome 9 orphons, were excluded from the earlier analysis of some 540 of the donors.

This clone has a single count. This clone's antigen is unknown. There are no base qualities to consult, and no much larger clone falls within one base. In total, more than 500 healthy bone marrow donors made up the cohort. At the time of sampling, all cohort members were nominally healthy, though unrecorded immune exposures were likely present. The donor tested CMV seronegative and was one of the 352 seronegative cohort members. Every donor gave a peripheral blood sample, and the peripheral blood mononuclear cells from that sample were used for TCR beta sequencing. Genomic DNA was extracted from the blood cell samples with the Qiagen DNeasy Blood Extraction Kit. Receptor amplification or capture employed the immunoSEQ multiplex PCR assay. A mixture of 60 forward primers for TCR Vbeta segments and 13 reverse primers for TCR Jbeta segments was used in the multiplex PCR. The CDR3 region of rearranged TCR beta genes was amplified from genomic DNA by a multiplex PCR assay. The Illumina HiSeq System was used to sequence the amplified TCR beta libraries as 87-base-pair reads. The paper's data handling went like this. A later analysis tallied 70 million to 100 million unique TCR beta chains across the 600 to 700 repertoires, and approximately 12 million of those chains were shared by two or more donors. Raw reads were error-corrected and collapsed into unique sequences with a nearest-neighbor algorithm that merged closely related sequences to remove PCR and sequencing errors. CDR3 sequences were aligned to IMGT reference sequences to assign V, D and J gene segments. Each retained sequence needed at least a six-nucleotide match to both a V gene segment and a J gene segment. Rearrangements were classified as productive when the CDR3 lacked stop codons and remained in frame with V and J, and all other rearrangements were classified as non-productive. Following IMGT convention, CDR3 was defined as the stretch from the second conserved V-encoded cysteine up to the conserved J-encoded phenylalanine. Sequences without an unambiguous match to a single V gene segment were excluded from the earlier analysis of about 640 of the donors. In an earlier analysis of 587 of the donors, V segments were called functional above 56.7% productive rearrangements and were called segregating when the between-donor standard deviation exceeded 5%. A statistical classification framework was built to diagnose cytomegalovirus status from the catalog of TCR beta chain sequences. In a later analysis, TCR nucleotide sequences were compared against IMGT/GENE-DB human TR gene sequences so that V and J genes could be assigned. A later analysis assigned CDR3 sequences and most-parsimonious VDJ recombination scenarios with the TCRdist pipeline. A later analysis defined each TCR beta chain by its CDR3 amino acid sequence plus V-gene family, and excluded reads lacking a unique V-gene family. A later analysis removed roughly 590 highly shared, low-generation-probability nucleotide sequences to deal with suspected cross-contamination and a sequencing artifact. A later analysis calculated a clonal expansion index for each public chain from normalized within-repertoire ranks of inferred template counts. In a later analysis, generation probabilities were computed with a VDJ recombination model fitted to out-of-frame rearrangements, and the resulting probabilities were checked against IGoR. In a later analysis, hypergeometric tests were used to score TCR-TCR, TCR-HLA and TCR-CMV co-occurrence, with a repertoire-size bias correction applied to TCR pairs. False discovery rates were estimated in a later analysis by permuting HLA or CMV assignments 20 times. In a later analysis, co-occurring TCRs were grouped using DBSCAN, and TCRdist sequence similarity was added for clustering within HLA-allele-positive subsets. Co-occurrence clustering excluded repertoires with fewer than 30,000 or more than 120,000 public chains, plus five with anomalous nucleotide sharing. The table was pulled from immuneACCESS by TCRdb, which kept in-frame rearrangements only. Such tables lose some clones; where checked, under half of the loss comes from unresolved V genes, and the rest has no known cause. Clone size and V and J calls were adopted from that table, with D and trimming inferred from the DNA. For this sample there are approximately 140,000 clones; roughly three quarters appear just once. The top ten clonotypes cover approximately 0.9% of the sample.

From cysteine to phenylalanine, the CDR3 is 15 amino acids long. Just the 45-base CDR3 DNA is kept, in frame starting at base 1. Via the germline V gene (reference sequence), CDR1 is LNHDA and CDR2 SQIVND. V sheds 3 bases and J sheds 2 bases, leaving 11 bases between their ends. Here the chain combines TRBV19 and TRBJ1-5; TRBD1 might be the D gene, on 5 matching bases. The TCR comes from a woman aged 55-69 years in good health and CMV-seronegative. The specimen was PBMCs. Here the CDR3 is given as CASSMVQAGNQPQHF. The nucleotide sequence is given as TGTGCCAGTAGTATGGTACAGGCAGGCAATCAGCCCCAGCATTTT.